This T cell receptor (beta chain) is drawn from a study of blood T cell repertoires in COVID-19. Study context: The United States, Italy and Spain supplied acute and convalescent COVID-19 samples. PBMCs, B-cell-depleted T cells, or T cells provided the cDNA or gDNA that made up the material.

CDR1 MNHNS and CDR2 SASEGT come from the germline V gene. The CDR3 loop spans 15 amino acids. The germline V and J ends were trimmed by 0 bases and 2 bases, with 8 bases remaining between them. In the authors' workflow: For nucleated cells, counts were estimated from reference gene primer amplification. Clones were sequenced by immunoSEQ multiplex PCR, and TCRdb holds only the in-frame ones, with some missing. V and J calls and clone size are copied from that table; D and trimming were computed from the DNA. The sample has approximately 140,000 clones; more than 80% are singletons. The sequenced material came from peripheral blood. V and J are TRBV6-1 and TRBJ1-5; a possible D gene is TRBD1 (5 bases). The sequence came from a woman of 80 years or more in a cohort sampled during active or convalescent COVID-19. The DNA for the CDR3 is TGTGCCAGCAGTGAAGCGGGGGGGGGCAATCAGCCCCAGCATTTT. It yields the protein CASSEAGGGNQPQHF.